What follows describes a single TCR beta chain. What it binds is not known. The treatment denotes: roughly 10-day PBMC culture with coronavirus spike peptide pools or control peptides (ViraFEST assay). Oncomine TCR Beta short-read sequencing was applied to DNA from cultured CD4+ T cells. Investigators obtained genomic DNA by extraction from cultured CD4+ T cells. TCRdb reprocessed the PCR reads with MiXCR, giving one entry per CDR3 protein. The sample includes roughly 9,300 distinct CDR3 sequences, roughly 46% of them seen just once. The sample belongs to a study of vaccination and CD4 T cells after COVID-19. Study results and limitations: SARS-CoV-2-reactive clonotypes rose nonsignificantly, with the median going from about 20 to 38.

The CDR3 loop spans 13 amino acids. With 2 bases clipped from V and 7 bases from J, the junction kept 4 bases outside the gene matches. The origin of this receptor is a human donor who had recovered from COVID-19. The chain carries TRBV12-3 or TRBV12-4 and TRBJ1-2; 7 nucleotides align to TRBD1. The material sequenced was CD4+ T cells from blood, cultured in vitro. CDR3 region: CASSLLTGLGYTF. CDR3 bases: TGTGCCAGCAGTTTATTGACAGGGCTTGGCTACACCTTC.